The text below deals with one T cell receptor (beta chain). Its target is not known. These data belong to a study of vaccination and CD4 T cells after COVID-19. Study information: Six males and four females constituted the convalescent cohort, two of whom were Hispanic.

The V end was cut by 2 bases, the J end by 6 bases, with 8 bases between. Germline loops: CDR1 KGHSH, CDR2 LQKENI. The CDR3 runs to 12 residues. Cultured CD4+ T cells had their DNA profiled by the Oncomine TCR Beta short-read assay. From the PCR reads, TCRdb called clonotypes with MiXCR, one entry per CDR3 protein. The top ten hold about 12% of the sample, which has some 13,000 distinct CDR3 sequences, around a third seen once. As to treatment: approximately 9-day PBMC culture with coronavirus spike peptide pools or control peptides (ViraFEST assay). Following expansion of antigen-specific T cells with peptide pools, ViraFEST then sequenced TCRs.

J is TRBJ2-7 and V is TRBV18, with D tentatively TRBD1 (5 bases). This receptor was obtained from a human donor who had recovered from COVID-19. Specimen: CD4+ T cells from blood, cultured in vitro. The CDR3 protein is CASSPGAVEQYF. As DNA, the CDR3 is TGTGCCAGCTCACCAGGGGCGGTCGAGCAGTACTTC.